The sequence of this T cell receptor (beta chain) was determined in a study of shared clonotypes between healthy human individuals. Study donors comprised healthy, HIV-negative adults devoid of recent acute infection or vaccination. Splitting the CD4+ cells yielded a CD45RA+ naive subset and a CD45RA-negative memory subset. The table came from immunoSEQ multiplex PCR; TCRdb's copy has only in-frame clones and leaves some out. The table shows around 1,000,000 clones, with 70% to 85% occurring only once. For this clone: The antigen is unknown.

Study outcomes and limitations: For sorted subsets, rarefaction showed incomplete sequencing despite large depth. Richness estimates generally favored naive over memory subsets.

The TCR comes from a man between 18 and 35 years old in good health. Some clones in this sample may be carry-over from other donors' samples. The sequencing input was memory CD4+ T cells from PBMCs. The subset: CD45RA-negative fraction.

The CDR3 sequence is CASSLAAGLSTDTQYF. CDR3 in DNA: TGTGCCAGCAGCTTGGCGGCGGGGCTAAGCACAGATACGCAGTATTTT. This sequence joins TRBV5-4 and TRBJ2-3, with D perhaps matching TRBD2 (6 bases). Germline lookup yields CDR1 SGHNT and CDR2 YYREEE (reference sequence). The V and J ends lost 0 bases and 0 bases respectively, with 11 bases between them. This CDR3 has 16 amino acids.